This T cell receptor (beta chain) was documented in a study of blood T cell repertoires in COVID-19. As processed by the authors: Researchers report that nucleated cell counts were estimated from reference gene primer amplification. Using immunoSEQ multiplex PCR, the repertoire was profiled, and TCRdb retains in-frame clones only, with some absent. V and J calls and clone size are those listed in that table; D and trimming were worked out from the DNA. Found here are more than 300,000 clones, about 92% of them singletons; the top ten hold approximately 18%. Germline assignment: CDR1 MDHEN and CDR2 SYDVKM. Trimming left V 5 bases short and J 4 bases short, with 13 bases between. This CDR3 region has 14 residues. Cohorts were determined from participant-reported clinical history.

The sequence was obtained from a woman between 25 and 40 years old who had recovered from COVID-19. This chain links TRBV28 with TRBJ2-3; weak D call: TRBD2 (7 bases). Material: PBMCs or T cells enriched from blood (not recorded which). This CDR3 reads CASSRGGAADTQYF. In DNA form, the CDR3 reads TGTGCCAGCAGTAGGGGGGGCGCGGCAGATACGCAGTATTTT.